This T cell receptor beta chain was retrieved from a study of T cell changes during pregnancy in multiple sclerosis. Generated by immunoSEQ multiplex PCR, the TCRdb table keeps only in-frame clones and is missing some. The table shows around 100,000 clones, with 90% to 95% occurring only once. The V gene's germline CDR1 is SGDLS and CDR2 YYNGEE. The junction had 6 bases not matched to a gene; V was cut back by 4 bases and J by 3 bases. This CDR3 is built from 14 residues. The sample was peripheral blood, taken after pregnancy. The source of this sequence is a female donor with multiple sclerosis, enrolled in a pregnancy study. The rearrangement joins TRBV9 to TRBJ1-2; 7 bases are a match to TRBD1. This CDR3 reads CASSQGGRHYGYTF. In DNA form, the CDR3 reads TGTGCCAGCAGCCAAGGGGGCAGGCACTATGGCTACACCTTC.